The clone carrying this TCR beta chain was seen repeatedly, ten times or more. This sample was included in a study of identical twins. Unique molecular identifiers were present on the cDNA, which also gained a universal primer site by template switching. MiXCR, applied by TCRdb to the 5' RACE reads, yields one record per CDR3 protein. The sample gives hundreds of thousands of distinct CDR3 sequences, 24% of which show up once; 2.9% is in the top ten. V lost 2 bases to trimming and J lost 4 bases, with 11 bases between them. The length of the CDR3 is 14 residues. This same sample was also taken into another study, of T cells expressing NK-cell markers. Per that paper: It is unclear if expanded NKG2C-expressing clones target HCMV antigens.

The gene calls are TRBV12-3 or TRBV12-4 and TRBJ1-2; D unresolved. The origin of this receptor is a woman younger than 35 in good health. Source material: CD4+ T cells sorted from blood. The CDR3 region has the DNA TGTGCCAGCAGTTTATCGTCCAGGCGCTATGGCTACACCTTC. Translation gives CASSLSSRRYGYTF.